This note documents a single T cell receptor (beta chain) sequence. Trimming pared 2 bases from V and 6 bases from J, leaving 13 bases between. The CDR3 runs to 15 residues. The germline V gene has CDR1 MNHEY and CDR2 SVGAGI. This record comes from a study of cytomegalovirus exposure and HLA in healthy donors. Primers for the PCR totalled 60 Vbeta and 13 Jbeta. Only in-frame clones appear in the TCRdb table, and some are missing; sequencing was by immunoSEQ multiplex PCR. The profile covers 85,000 to 95,000 clones, with around 8% appearing a single time and about 2.3% taken by the ten largest. The chain is built from TRBV6-5 and TRBJ2-2; TRBD2 is a possible D gene (5 bases). The sequenced sample consisted of PBMCs. The origin of this receptor is a man aged 50 to 60 in good health and CMV-seronegative. The CDR3, as DNA: TGTGCCAGCAGTTACACGGTCGGGGTAGCCGGGGAGCTGTTTTTT. Translation gives CASSYTVGVAGELFF.